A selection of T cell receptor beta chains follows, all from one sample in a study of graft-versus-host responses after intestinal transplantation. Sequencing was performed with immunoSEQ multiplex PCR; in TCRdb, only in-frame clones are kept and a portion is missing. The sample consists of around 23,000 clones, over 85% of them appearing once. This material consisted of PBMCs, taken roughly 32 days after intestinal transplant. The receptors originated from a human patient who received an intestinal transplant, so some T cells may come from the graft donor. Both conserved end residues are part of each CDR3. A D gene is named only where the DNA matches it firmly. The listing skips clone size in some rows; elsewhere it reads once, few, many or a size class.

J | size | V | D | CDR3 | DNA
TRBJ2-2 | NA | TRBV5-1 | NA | CASSLWGTGELFF | TGCGCCAGCAGCTTGTGGGGGACCGGGGAGCTGTTTTTT
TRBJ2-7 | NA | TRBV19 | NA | CASSDPGPDYEQYF | TGTGCCAGTAGTGACCCGGGTCCGGACTACGAGCAGTACTTC
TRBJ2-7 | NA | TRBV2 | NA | CASLDSSYEQYF | TGTGCCAGCCTGGACAGTTCCTACGAGCAGTACTTC
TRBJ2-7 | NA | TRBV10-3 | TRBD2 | CAISDPNFRTSGTYEQYF | TGTGCCATCAGTGATCCGAACTTTCGGACTAGCGGTACCTACGAGCAGTACTTC
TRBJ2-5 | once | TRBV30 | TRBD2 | CAWSDRGGETQYF | TGTGCCTGGAGTGACCGGGGGGGAGAGACCCAGTACTTC
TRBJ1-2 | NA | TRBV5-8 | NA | CATPLNFRVGDYGYTF | TGTGCCACCCCCCTTAACTTTAGAGTCGGGGACTATGGCTACACCTTC
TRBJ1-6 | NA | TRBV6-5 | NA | CASSLLRGAESPLHF | TGTGCCAGCAGTCTCCTGCGGGGGGCAGAGTCACCCCTCCACTTT
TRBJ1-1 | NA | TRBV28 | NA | CASTYGPQGEAFF | TGTGCCAGCACCTACGGACCCCAAGGGGAAGCTTTCTTT
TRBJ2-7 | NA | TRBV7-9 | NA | CASSGQFYEQYF | TGTGCCAGCAGCGGACAATTCTACGAGCAGTACTTC
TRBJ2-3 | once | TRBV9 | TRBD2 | CASSVSGSPTDTQYF | TGTGCCAGCAGCGTAAGCGGGAGCCCCACAGATACGCAGTATTTT
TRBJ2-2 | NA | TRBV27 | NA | CASSPPDGNTGELFF | TGTGCCAGCAGTCCCCCAGACGGGAACACCGGGGAGCTGTTTTTT
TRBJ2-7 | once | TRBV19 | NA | CASSSSVRNEQYF | TGTGCCAGTAGTTCGAGCGTCAGGAACGAGCAGTACTTC
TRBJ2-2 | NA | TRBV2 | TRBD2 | CASGLDLTGELFF | TGTGCCAGCGGACTAGATCTCACCGGGGAGCTGTTTTTT
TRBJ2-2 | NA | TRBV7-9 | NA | CASTPAVGTGELFF | TGTGCCAGCACCCCTGCGGTAGGCACCGGGGAGCTGTTTTTT
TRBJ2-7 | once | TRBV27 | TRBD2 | CASNHLAPSGGSTYEQYF | TGTGCCAGCAATCACCTAGCACCTAGCGGGGGGAGTACCTACGAGCAGTACTTC
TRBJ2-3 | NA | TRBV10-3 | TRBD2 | CANLLARTDTQYF | TGTGCCAACCTACTAGCGCGCACAGATACGCAGTATTTT
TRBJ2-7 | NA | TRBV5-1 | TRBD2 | CASSLEGLAKYEQYF | TGCGCCAGCAGCTTGGAAGGACTAGCCAAGTACGAGCAGTACTTC
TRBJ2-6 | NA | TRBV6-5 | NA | CASSYSTLEDRSLTF | TGTGCCAGCAGTTACTCCACCTTAGAGGACCGCTCCCTGACTTTC
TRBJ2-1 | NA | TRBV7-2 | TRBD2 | CASTLAGVSYNEQFF | TGTGCCAGCACACTAGCGGGGGTCTCATACAATGAGCAGTTCTTC
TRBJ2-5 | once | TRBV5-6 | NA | CASSLAGRVDETQYF | TGTGCCAGCAGCTTGGCCGGCAGGGTAGACGAGACCCAGTACTTC
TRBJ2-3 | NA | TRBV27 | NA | CASSGSGPLTGFTDTQYF | TGTGCCAGCAGCGGCTCTGGACCCCTCACAGGATTCACAGATACGCAGTATTTT
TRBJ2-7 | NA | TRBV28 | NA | CASSSSAYEQYF | TGTGCCAGCAGTTCATCCGCCTACGAGCAGTACTTC
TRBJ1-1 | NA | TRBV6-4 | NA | CASSASGVNTEAFF | TGTGCCAGCAGTGCCTCCGGGGTCAACACTGAAGCTTTCTTT
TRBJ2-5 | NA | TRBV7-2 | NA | CASGRQAQETQYF | TGTGCCAGCGGACGACAGGCTCAAGAGACCCAGTACTTC
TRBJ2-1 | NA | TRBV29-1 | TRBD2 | CSAGLAGANNEQFF | TGCAGCGCAGGACTAGCGGGGGCCAACAATGAGCAGTTCTTC
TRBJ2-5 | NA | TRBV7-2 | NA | CASRNRAQETQYF | TGTGCCAGCAGAAACAGGGCTCAAGAGACCCAGTACTTC
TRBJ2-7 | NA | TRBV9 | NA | CASSPLRAHEQYF | TGTGCCAGCAGCCCCCTCCGGGCCCACGAGCAGTACTTC
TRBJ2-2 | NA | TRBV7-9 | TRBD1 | CASSLATGSNTGELFF | TGTGCCAGCAGCTTAGCGACAGGGTCGAACACCGGGGAGCTGTTTTTT
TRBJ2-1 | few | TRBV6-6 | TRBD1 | CASSTERGQGTFF | TGTGCCAGCAGTACCGAGAGAGGACAGGGGACCTTCTTC
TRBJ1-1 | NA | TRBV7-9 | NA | CASSRDVQRNTEAFF | TGTGCCAGCAGCCGCGACGTTCAGAGGAACACTGAAGCTTTCTTT
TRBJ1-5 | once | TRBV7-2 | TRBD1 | CASSSSGTGGNQPQHF | TGTGCCAGCAGCTCGAGCGGGACAGGGGGCAATCAGCCCCAGCATTTT
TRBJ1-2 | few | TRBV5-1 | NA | CASSLAGGQGYGYTF | TGCGCCAGCAGCTTGGCCGGGGGGCAGGGCTATGGCTACACCTTC
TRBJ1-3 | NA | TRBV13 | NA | CASSLAHSGNTIYF | TGTGCCAGCAGCTTAGCTCACAGTGGAAACACCATATATTTT
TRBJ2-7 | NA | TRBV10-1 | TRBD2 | CASSQGGGPSYEQYF | TGCGCCAGCAGCCAAGGCGGGGGACCCTCCTACGAGCAGTACTTC
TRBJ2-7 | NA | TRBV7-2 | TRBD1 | CASSLALLGQGANEQYF | TGTGCCAGCAGCTTAGCCCTTCTGGGACAGGGGGCGAACGAGCAGTACTTC
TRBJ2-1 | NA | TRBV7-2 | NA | CASSPRTTVNEQFF | TGTGCCAGCAGCCCCCGGACTACCGTGAATGAGCAGTTCTTC
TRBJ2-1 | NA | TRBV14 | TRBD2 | CASSQRWSSGGYNEQFF | TGTGCCAGCAGCCAAAGGTGGTCTAGCGGGGGGTACAATGAGCAGTTCTTC
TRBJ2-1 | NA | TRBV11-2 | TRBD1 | CASSLMGIPGQHNEQFF | TGTGCCAGCAGCTTAATGGGTATCCCGGGACAGCACAATGAGCAGTTCTTC
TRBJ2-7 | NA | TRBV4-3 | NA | CASSQEEDSYEQYF | TGCGCCAGCAGCCAAGAAGAGGATTCCTACGAGCAGTACTTC
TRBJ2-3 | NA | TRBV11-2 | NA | CASSSGLTDTQYF | TGTGCCAGCAGCTCCGGACTCACAGATACGCAGTATTTT
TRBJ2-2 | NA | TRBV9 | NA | CASSEGLHPGELFF | TGTGCCAGCAGCGAGGGCCTTCATCCCGGGGAGCTGTTTTTT
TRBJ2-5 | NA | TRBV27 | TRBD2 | CASSTSGPTRETQYF | TGTGCCAGCAGTACTAGCGGACCCACTCGTGAGACCCAGTACTTC
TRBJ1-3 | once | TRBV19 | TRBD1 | CASSPSRGLGNTIYF | TGTGCCAGTAGTCCTTCCAGGGGGCTAGGAAACACCATATATTTT
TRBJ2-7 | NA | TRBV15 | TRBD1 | CATSRVRDSGYEQYF | TGTGCCACCAGCAGGGTCCGGGACAGCGGCTACGAGCAGTACTTC
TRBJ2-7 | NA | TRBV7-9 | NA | CASSSAEGRAPYEQYF | TGTGCCAGCAGCTCGGCCGAGGGCAGGGCACCCTACGAGCAGTACTTC
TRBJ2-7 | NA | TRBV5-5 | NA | CASSLPGYEQYF | TGTGCCAGCAGCTTGCCGGGATACGAGCAGTACTTC
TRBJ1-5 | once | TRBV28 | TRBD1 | CASRQGPSSNQPQHF | TGTGCCAGCCGACAGGGGCCATCAAGCAATCAGCCCCAGCATTTT
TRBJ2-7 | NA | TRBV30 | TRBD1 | CAWSTGTGIHEQYF | TGTGCCTGGAGTACCGGGACAGGGATCCACGAGCAGTACTTC
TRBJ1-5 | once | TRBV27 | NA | CASSLGSNQPQHF | TGTGCCAGCAGTTTAGGTAGCAATCAGCCCCAGCATTTT
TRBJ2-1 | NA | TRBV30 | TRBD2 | CAWNPGLAGGEQFF | TGTGCCTGGAATCCGGGACTAGCGGGTGGCGAGCAGTTCTTC
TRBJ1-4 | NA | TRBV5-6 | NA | CASSLVPGSGEKLFF | TGTGCCAGCAGCTTGGTTCCGGGGAGCGGTGAAAAACTGTTTTTT
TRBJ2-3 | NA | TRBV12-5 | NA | CASGFTGEGTDTQYF | TGTGCTAGTGGCTTTACAGGGGAGGGCACAGATACGCAGTATTTT
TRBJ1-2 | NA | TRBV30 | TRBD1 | CAWGTGERNGYTF | TGTGCCTGGGGTACAGGGGAACGGAATGGCTACACCTTC
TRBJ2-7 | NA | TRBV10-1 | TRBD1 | CASRRDRESEQYF | TGCGCCAGCAGAAGGGACAGGGAGAGCGAGCAGTACTTC
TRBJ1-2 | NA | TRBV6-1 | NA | CARDGTYHPNYGYTF | TGTGCCCGCGACGGAACCTATCATCCTAACTATGGCTACACCTTC